Listed below are T cell receptor beta chains from one sample, sequenced in a study of T cell responses to AZD1222 COVID-19 vaccine. Some clones are missing from TCRdb's copy, which holds only in-frame ones; the method was immunoSEQ multiplex PCR. Of over 150,000 clones listed, about nine tenths are singletons. The starting material was peripheral blood, obtained on day 0 of AZD1222 vaccination. All receptors derive from an adult in good health. CDR3s leave out the opening cysteine and the closing phenylalanine or tryptophan. A D gene is named only where the DNA matches it firmly. Clone size is stated in some rows and not others, as once, few, many or a class when expanded.

TRBJ1-4,TRBV4-1,-,13,-,ASSSPGSTNEKLF
TRBJ1-1,TRBV5-1,-,11,-,ASSSFLNTEAF
TRBJ1-5,TRBV3-1/TRBV3-2,-,12,-,ASSQAGVYQPQH
TRBJ1-2,TRBV29-1,-,9,-,SVPRNNGYT
TRBJ2-4,TRBV5-6,TRBD1,12,-,ASTRDSGVNIQY
TRBJ1-1,TRBV15,-,11,-,ATTGLMNTEAF
TRBJ2-7,TRBV11-2,-,13,-,ASSLGSGGDYEQY
TRBJ2-1,TRBV7-3,TRBD2,13,once,ASSRGTSGQNEQF
TRBJ2-7,TRBV4-1,-,12,-,ASSWGEASHEQY
TRBJ1-5,TRBV6-2/TRBV6-3,TRBD1,15,-,ASSYFRGPVLSQPQH
TRBJ1-1,TRBV19,-,12,-,ASSPRAPNTEAF
TRBJ1-3,TRBV28,-,14,-,ASTPPHVTSGNTIY
TRBJ2-3,TRBV27,TRBD2,14,-,ASSFERGGLRGTQY
TRBJ2-3,TRBV4-3,TRBD2,15,-,ASSQGGGSFSTDTQY
TRBJ1-5,TRBV5-5,-,10,-,ASSSPDQPQH
TRBJ2-5,TRBV5-1,TRBD2,14,few,ASSLELRGVQETQY
TRBJ2-4,TRBV30,TRBD1,13,-,AWSASGTGGNIQY
TRBJ1-5,TRBV7-8,-,11,-,ASSTGGDQPQH
TRBJ2-1,TRBV14,-,13,-,ASSQVHLPYNEQF
TRBJ2-2,TRBV6-5,-,13,-,ASFYGTANTGELF
TRBJ2-2,TRBV27,-,13,-,ASSSGAGSTGELF
TRBJ2-1,TRBV9,-,12,-,ASSVVWSYNEQF
TRBJ1-4,TRBV2,-,14,-,ASSAPRDRRLEKLF
TRBJ1-1,TRBV15,-,11,-,ATSRDLNTEAF
TRBJ2-7,TRBV7-2,-,12,-,ASSLANTIYEQY
TRBJ2-1,TRBV7-2,-,12,-,ASRPGGSGHEQF
TRBJ1-5,TRBV12-3/TRBV12-4,-,11,-,ASTAGGGQPQH
TRBJ1-4,TRBV28,TRBD1,14,-,ASSSTGGATNEKLF
TRBJ1-1,TRBV29-1,-,11,-,SAEGHLKTEAF
TRBJ1-6,TRBV5-6,TRBD1,12,-,ASRWTGKNSPLH
TRBJ1-3,TRBV28,-,12,-,ASSKISTGNTIY
TRBJ1-2,TRBV2,-,12,once,ASTSRGGNYGYT
TRBJ1-3,TRBV6-6,-,10,-,ASSSGGNTIY
TRBJ1-1,TRBV19,-,11,-,ASSILGGYEAF